What follows describes a single TCR beta chain. Antigen: not known. Profiled with immunoSEQ multiplex PCR; TCRdb holds only in-frame clones, not every one. The profile shows some 150,000 clones, approximately 91% of them singletons. V gave up 5 bases and J gave up 5 bases, with 17 bases separating them. This CDR3 spans 15 amino acids. The germline gives CDR1 SGHTA, CDR2 FQGTGA. The data stem from a study of T cell responses to AZD1222 COVID-19 vaccine. Study-level results: Just a handful of AZD1222 recipients tested seropositive at baseline.

The rearrangement joins TRBV7-3 to TRBJ2-3; possibly TRBD1 or TRBD2 for D (5 bases each). The specimen comprised peripheral blood, sampled 28 days after the second AZD1222 dose. The sequence came from an adult who received the AZD1222 COVID-19 vaccine. The CDR3 loop is CASSPAGARRDTQYF. For the CDR3, the DNA is TGTGCCAGCAGCCCAGCCGGGGCCCGCCGAGATACGCAGTATTTT.